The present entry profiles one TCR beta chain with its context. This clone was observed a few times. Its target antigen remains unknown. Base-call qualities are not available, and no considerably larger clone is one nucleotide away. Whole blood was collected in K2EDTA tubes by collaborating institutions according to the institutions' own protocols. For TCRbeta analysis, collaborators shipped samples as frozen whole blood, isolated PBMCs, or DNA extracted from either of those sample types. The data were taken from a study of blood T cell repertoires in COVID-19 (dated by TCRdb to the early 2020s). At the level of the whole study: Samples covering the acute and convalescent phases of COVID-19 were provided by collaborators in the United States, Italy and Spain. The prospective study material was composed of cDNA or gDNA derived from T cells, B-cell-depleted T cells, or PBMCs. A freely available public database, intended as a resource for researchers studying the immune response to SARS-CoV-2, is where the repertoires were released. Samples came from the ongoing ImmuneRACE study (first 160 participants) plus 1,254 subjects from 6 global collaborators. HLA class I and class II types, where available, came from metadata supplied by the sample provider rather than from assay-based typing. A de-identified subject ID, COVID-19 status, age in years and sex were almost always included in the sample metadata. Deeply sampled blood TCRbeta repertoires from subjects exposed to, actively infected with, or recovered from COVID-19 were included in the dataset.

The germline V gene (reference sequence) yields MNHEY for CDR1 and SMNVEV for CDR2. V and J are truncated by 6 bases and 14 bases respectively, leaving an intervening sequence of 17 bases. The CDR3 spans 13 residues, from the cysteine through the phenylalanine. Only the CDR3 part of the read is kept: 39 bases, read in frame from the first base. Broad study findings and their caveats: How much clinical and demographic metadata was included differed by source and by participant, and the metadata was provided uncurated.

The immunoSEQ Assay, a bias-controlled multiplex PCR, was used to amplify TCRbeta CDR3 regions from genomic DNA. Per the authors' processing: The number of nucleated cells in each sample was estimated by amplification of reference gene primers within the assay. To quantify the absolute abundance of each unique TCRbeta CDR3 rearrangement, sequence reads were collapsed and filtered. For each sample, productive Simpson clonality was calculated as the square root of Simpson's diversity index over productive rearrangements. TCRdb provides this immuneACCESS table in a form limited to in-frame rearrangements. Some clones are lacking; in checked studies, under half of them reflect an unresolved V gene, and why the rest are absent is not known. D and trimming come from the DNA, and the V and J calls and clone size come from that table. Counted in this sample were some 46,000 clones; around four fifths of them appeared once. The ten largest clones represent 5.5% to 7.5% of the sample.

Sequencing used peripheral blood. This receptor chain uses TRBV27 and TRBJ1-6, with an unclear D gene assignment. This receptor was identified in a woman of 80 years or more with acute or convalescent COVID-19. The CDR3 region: CASRTVSRFTLHF. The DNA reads TGTGCCAGCAGGACCGTTAGCCGATTCACCCTCCACTTT.